This T cell receptor (beta chain) originates from a study of blood T cell repertoires in COVID-19. Study context: COVID-19 samples, acute and convalescent, were from the United States, Italy and Spain. The analysed material was cDNA or gDNA that came from T cells, B-cell-depleted T cells, or PBMCs.

V was trimmed by 8 bases and J by 7 bases, leaving 14 bases between them. Germline V gene sequence: CDR1 MDHEN, CDR2 SYDVKM. The CDR3 has 12 residues. Here immunoSEQ multiplex PCR was the method, and the copy in TCRdb shows in-frame clones only, minus some. The sample has under 200,000 clones, around 91% seen once; the top ten hold approximately 0.77%. This clone was seen more than once but under ten times. Participants were aged roughly 18 to 89 years from approximately 23 US areas. Cohort assignment relied on participant-reported clinical history. This clonotype was sampled from a woman aged 18-29 years who had recovered from COVID-19. Sample: PBMCs or T cells enriched from blood (not recorded which). V usage is TRBV28 and J usage is TRBJ1-2; D unresolved. CDR3 amino acids: CASLEGRGGYTF. CDR3 nucleotides: TGTGCCAGCCTGGAGGGAAGAGGTGGCTACACCTTC.